This paragraph covers one T cell receptor beta chain sequence. These data originate in a study of blood T cell repertoires in COVID-19. Turning to the study itself: PBMCs, B-cell-depleted T cells, or T cells provided the cDNA or gDNA that made up the material.

Germline CDR1 is SGHRS and CDR2 is YFSETQ. V dropped 0 bases and J dropped 4 bases, with 11 bases sitting between them. The CDR3 is 15 residues long. Per the original data handling: Researchers report that nucleated cell counts were estimated from reference gene primer amplification. Using immunoSEQ multiplex PCR, the repertoire was profiled, and TCRdb retains in-frame clones only, with some absent. The V and J calls and clone size were taken over from that table, and D and trimming were inferred from the DNA. This table has approximately 180,000 clones, 75% to 80% appearing once. This sequence originates from a woman in her 70s with acute or convalescent COVID-19. The material sequenced was peripheral blood. J is TRBJ1-5 and V is TRBV5-1; weak D call: TRBD1 (5 bases). The CDR3, as DNA: TGCGCCAGCAGCTTGGAGGCAGGGTTAAATCAGCCCCAGCATTTT. Translating it yields CASSLEAGLNQPQHF. Using reference TRBV5-1 and TRBJ1-5 for the parts outside the CDR3, the full variable domain is KAGVTQTPRYLIKTRGQQVTLSCSPISGHRSVSWYQQTPGQGLQFLFEYFSETQRNKGNFPGRFSGRQFSNSRSEMNVSTLELGDSALYLCASSLEAGLNQPQHFGDGTRLSIL.